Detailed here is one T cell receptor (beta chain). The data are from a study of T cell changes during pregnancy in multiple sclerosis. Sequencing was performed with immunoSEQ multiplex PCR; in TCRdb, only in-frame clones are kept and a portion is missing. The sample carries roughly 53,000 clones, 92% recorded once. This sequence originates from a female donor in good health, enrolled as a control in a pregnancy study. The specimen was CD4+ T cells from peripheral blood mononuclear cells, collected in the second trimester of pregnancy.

CDR3 nucleotides: TGTGCCAGTAGTCTCCCACAGGGGCGGGCCTATGGCTACACCTTC. Residues: CASSLPQGRAYGYTF. This chain connects TRBV19 to TRBJ1-2; 7 bases match TRBD1. Looked up from germline, CDR1 is LNHDA and CDR2 is SQIVND (reference sequence). Trimming cost V 5 bases and J 4 bases; bases outside gene matches: 10. The CDR3 has 15 residues.